The next 10 T cell receptor beta chains were all read from a single sample in a study of molecular identifiers for immune sequencing clone quantification. TCRdb redid the calling of the PCR reads with MiXCR, one entry per CDR3 protein. The data show about 510,000 distinct CDR3 sequences, about 25% seen once. The sample comprised naive CD8+ T cells from blood, with Jurkat cell RNA spiked in. This sample's subset: FACS-sorted CD8+CD4-CCR7+CD45RA+ naive T cells. The receptors here all came from a human donor in good health. Some libraries in this study had Jurkat cell RNA spiked in.

About this clonotype itself: A much larger clonotype is one base distant, so this may be a read error. The gene calls are TRBV4-3 and TRBJ2-7, with D uncertain. Germline loops: CDR1 LGHNA, CDR2 YSLEER. The CDR3 consists of 15 residues. The V end lost 0 bases, the J end lost 2 bases, and 11 bases lay between the germline ends. CDR3 protein: CASSQDYSSTYEQYF. CDR3 DNA: TGCGCCAGCAGCCAAGATTATTCCAGCACCTACGAGCAGTACTTC.

This clonotype was observed at least ten times. The chain uses TRBV7-9 and TRBJ2-3; D gene unclear. V was clipped by 1 base and J by 8 bases, with 10 bases between them. Germline CDR1 is SEHNR and CDR2 is FQNEAQ (reference sequence). The CDR3 extends over 13 amino acids. In DNA form, the CDR3 reads TGTGCCAGCAGCTTAGTCGCTACGGGTACGCAGTATTTT. Translation: CASSLVATGTQYF. Looking up the rest from reference TRBV7-9 and TRBJ2-3 gives the full variable domain: DTGVSQNPRHKITKRGQNVTFRCDPISEHNRLYWYRQTLGQGPEFLTYFQNEAQLEKSRLLSDRFSAERPKGSFSTLEIQRTEQGDSAMYLCASSLVATGTQYFGPGTRLTVL.

For this clonotype: The junction differs from germline at one of its ends, possibly a read error. The chain employs TRBV27 and TRBJ2-1; no reliable D call. The CDR3 runs to 17 residues. The germline V gene has CDR1 MNHEY and CDR2 SMNVEV (reference sequence). Written as DNA, the CDR3 is TGTGCCAGCAGTTTATCGGGCCCGATCCGGTCCTACAATGCGCAGTTCTTC. This sequence encodes CASSLSGPIRSYNAQFF.

The V call is TRBV30, the J call TRBJ1-2; D unclear. V was shortened by 2 bases and J by 6 bases, with 13 bases between the two germline ends. This CDR3 is built from 13 residues. Germline CDR1 and CDR2: GTSNPN and SVGIG (reference sequence). CDR3 sequence reads: CAWSPTGYDGYTF. The DNA of the CDR3 is TGTGCCTGGAGTCCCACGGGGTACGATGGCTACACCTTC.

Regarding this clonotype: A much larger clone lies one base from this, so it may be a read error. The chain is built from TRBV7-9 and TRBJ2-5; 10 nucleotides line up with TRBD1. Germline CDR1 reads SEHNR; CDR2 reads FQNEAQ (reference sequence). This CDR3 region has 15 residues. CDR3 nucleotides: TGTGCCAGCAGACCCGGGACAGGGGTCCTTGAGACCCGGTACTTC. Protein sequence: CASRPGTGVLETRYF.

This clonotype was observed once. The rearrangement links TRBV9 to TRBJ1-5; D call uncertain. CDR3 size: 15 residues. V lost 0 bases, J lost 3 bases, and 10 bases lay in between. Germline V gene sequence: CDR1 SGDLS, CDR2 YYNGEE. The CDR3 DNA reads as TGTGCCAGCAGCGTAGGTGAACAGATCAATCAGCCCCAGCATTTT. Its protein is CASSVGEQINQPQHF.

A remark on this clonotype: This may come from a read error, since a much larger clone is one base off. This rearrangement joins TRBV19 to TRBJ1-1; D call uncertain. V dropped 5 bases and J dropped 0 bases, with 10 bases sitting between them. Germline V gives CDR1 LNHDA, CDR2 SQIVND (reference sequence). CDR3 length equals 14 residues. This CDR3 is CASSFNELNTEAFF. In DNA, the CDR3 is TGTGCCAGTAGTTTCAACGAATTGAACACTGAAGCTTTCTTT. Drawing the rest from reference TRBV19 and TRBJ1-1, the complete variable domain is DGGITQSPKYLFRKEGQNVTLSCEQNLNHDAMYWYRQDPGQGLRLIYYSQIVNDFQKGDIAEGYSVSREKKESFPLTVTSAQKNPTAFYLCASSFNELNTEAFFGQGTRLTVV.

This clonotype has a handful of counts. V and J are TRBV29-1 and TRBJ1-2; 9 nucleotides line up with TRBD1. The CDR3 consists of 14 residues. Germline CDR1 reads SQVTM; CDR2 reads ANQGSEA. Losses at the gene ends were 0 bases for V and 8 bases for J; bases not matched to a gene: 7. The CDR3 spells CSVEEQRGTGGYTF. Here the CDR3 DNA reads TGCAGCGTTGAAGAACAACGCGGGACAGGGGGCTACACCTTC.

To note about this clonotype: A much more abundant neighbour one base away suggests this may be a read error. J is TRBJ1-5 and V is TRBV7-9; D perhaps matches TRBD1 (6 bases). V was pared by 4 bases and J by 5 bases, with 15 bases between. The germline V gene has CDR1 SEHNR and CDR2 FQNEAQ (reference sequence). The CDR3 is made up of 15 amino acids. The CDR3 nucleotides read TGTGCCAGCAGCTCGGTTCCAGGGGATTATCAGCCCCAGCATTTT. It translates to CASSSVPGDYQPQHF.

The chain uses TRBV5-4 and TRBJ1-2, with 8 bases fitting TRBD1. The CDR3 totals 14 residues. V lost 5 bases to trimming and J lost 7 bases; unmatched junction nucleotides: 10. Germline-derived CDR1 and CDR2 are SGHNT and YYREEE (reference sequence). CDR3 nucleotide sequence: TGTGCCAGCAGTTTCAGGGGGCAAGGGAGTGGCTACACCTTC. It codes for CASSFRGQGSGYTF.